A single sample is the source of the 31 T cell receptor beta chains below, sequenced in a study of brain metastases from non-small cell lung cancer. The table came from immunoSEQ multiplex PCR; TCRdb's copy has only in-frame clones and leaves some out. The sample contains roughly 2,000 clones, 80% of which appear only once. The sequencing input was tumor-adjacent normal tissue. These receptors were obtained from a donor at least 40 years old with non-small cell lung cancer.

The chain recombines TRBV10-3 with TRBJ2-1, with D possibly matching TRBD1 (5 bases). CDR1 is ENHRY and CDR2 is SYGVKD in the germline V gene. V was shortened by 3 bases and J by 6 bases, with 9 bases between the two germline ends. This CDR3 comprises 13 residues. Here the CDR3 DNA reads TGTGCCATCAGTGACCCGACAGCCAATGAGCAGTTCTTC. The encoded protein is CAISDPTANEQFF.

The chain joins TRBV28 to TRBJ2-4; 7 bases fit TRBD1. CDR1 is MDHEN, CDR2 SYDVKM, per germline. V gave up 7 bases and J gave up 0 bases; unmatched junction bases: 9. CDR3 size: 16 residues. The CDR3 protein is CASTGTELIAKNIQYF. The DNA of the CDR3 is TGTGCCAGCACTGGGACAGAATTAATAGCCAAAAACATTCAGTACTTC.

This chain connects TRBV28 to TRBJ2-3, with TRBD1 matching over 8 bases. Trimming at V came to 10 bases and at J to 2 bases, leaving 17 bases not matched to a gene. Germline CDR1 is MDHEN and CDR2 is SYDVKM. The CDR3 has 17 amino acids. The CDR3 region has the DNA TGTGCCACCGTCCCCCGTAACAGGGGGAGCTACACAGATACGCAGTATTTT. Protein sequence: CATVPRNRGSYTDTQYF.

V and J are TRBV2 and TRBJ2-1; D possibly corresponds to TRBD2 (6 bases). The CDR3 is made up of 14 amino acids. Germline values: CDR1 SNHLY, CDR2 FYNNEI. The V end lost 6 bases, the J end lost 8 bases, and 17 bases lay between the germline ends. The CDR3 DNA sequence: TGTGCCAGCAGGGAACTTTCGGGAGTGGATGAGCAGTTCTTC. It encodes CASRELSGVDEQFF.

The rearrangement joins TRBV28 to TRBJ2-3, with D perhaps TRBD1 or TRBD2 (7 bases each). CDR1 and CDR2 from the germline V gene are MDHEN and SYDVKM. The V gene lost 9 bases and the J gene lost 5 bases, with 18 bases spanning the gap. This CDR3 comprises 14 residues. CDR3 protein: CASKAGQRQDTQYF. Written as DNA, the CDR3 is TGTGCCAGTAAAGCGGGACAGAGACAAGATACGCAGTATTTT.

The genes are TRBV7-7 and TRBJ2-3; D gene uncertain. CDR1 and CDR2 (germline): SSHAT, FNYEAQ (reference sequence). This CDR3 is 16 amino acids long. V shed 1 base and J shed 0 bases, with 11 bases lying between them. The chain's CDR3 is CASSLGVTTSTDTQYF. The CDR3 region has the DNA TGTGCCAGCAGCTTAGGGGTGACAACTAGCACAGATACGCAGTATTTT.

Turning to this clone: Additional DNA sequences in this sample encode the identical CDR3. The chain links TRBV19 to TRBJ1-1; D may be TRBD1 (5 bases). Trimming removed 3 bases at V and 4 bases at J, with 15 bases between. This CDR3 region has 15 residues. CDR1 and CDR2 (germline): LNHDA, SQIVND (reference sequence). The DNA of the CDR3 is TGTGCCAGTAGTATCAAAGGGGACTGGGGCACTGAAGCTTTCTTT. Its protein product is CASSIKGDWGTEAFF.

This chain joins TRBV7-2 and TRBJ1-1; D possibly corresponds to TRBD1 (5 bases). Trimming removed 1 base at V and 4 bases at J, with 7 bases between. CDR3 size: 13 residues. Germline V gene lookup returns CDR1 SGHTA and CDR2 FQGNSA. In DNA, the CDR3 is TGTGCCAGCAGCTTAGAGGGGAGCACTGAAGCTTTCTTT. Translated, it gives CASSLEGSTEAFF.

The chain carries TRBV9 and TRBJ2-5, with D possibly being TRBD2 (5 bases). The CDR3 consists of 15 residues. CDR1 is SGDLS and CDR2 is YYNGEE in the germline V gene. Trimming left V 4 bases short and J 1 base short, with 14 bases between. The CDR3 protein is CASSLGLPIQETQYF. The CDR3 DNA reads TGTGCCAGCAGCTTAGGACTGCCGATCCAAGAGACCCAGTACTTC.

The chain is built from TRBV6-5 and TRBJ2-1; D assignment may be TRBD1 or TRBD2 (6 bases each). V was cut by 8 bases and J by 4 bases, with 12 bases left in between. Germline assignment: CDR1 MNHEY and CDR2 SVGAGI. The CDR3 length is 13 residues. The CDR3 coding sequence is TGTGCCAGCGATCGGGGGACATACAATGAGCAGTTCTTC. It yields the protein CASDRGTYNEQFF.

The J gene is TRBJ2-5, the V gene TRBV24-1; tentative D call: TRBD2 (5 bases). V dropped 3 bases and J dropped 2 bases, with 9 bases sitting between them. The CDR3 consists of 14 residues. Germline V lookup: CDR1 KGHDR, CDR2 SFDVKD. The CDR3 DNA follows: TGTGCCACCAGTGATGTCCAGCGGCAAGAGACCCAGTACTTC. Its protein product is CATSDVQRQETQYF.

This chain connects TRBV24-1 to TRBJ2-2; D unresolved. CDR3 length: 13 residues. V dropped 9 bases and J dropped 3 bases, with 10 bases sitting between them. The V gene's germline CDR1 is KGHDR and CDR2 SFDVKD. The CDR3 DNA reads TGTGCCACCTTAAATGGATACACCGGGGAGCTGTTTTTT. Protein product: CATLNGYTGELFF.

This sequence joins TRBV9 and TRBJ2-1; 8 nucleotides agree with TRBD1. The CDR3 length is 15 residues. With 5 bases clipped from V and 7 bases from J, the junction kept 11 bases outside the gene matches. Germline V gene sequence: CDR1 SGDLS, CDR2 YYNGEE. The CDR3 region has the DNA TGTGCCAGCAGGAAAGGGACAGGCGTTTTGAATGAGCAGTTCTTC. This codes for CASRKGTGVLNEQFF.

With regard to this clone: Additional DNA sequences in this sample encode the identical CDR3. This chain uses TRBV7-6 with TRBJ1-1; D is uncertain. Trimming stripped 5 bases from V and 0 bases from J, with 7 bases between. This CDR3 has 13 residues. Germline values: CDR1 SGHVS, CDR2 FNYEAQ. The CDR3 DNA follows: TGTGCCAGCAGCCTCGACCTGAACACTGAAGCTTTCTTT. Translated: CASSLDLNTEAFF.

The chain combines TRBV19 with TRBJ1-5, with D perhaps matching TRBD1 (5 bases). Germline-derived CDR1 and CDR2 are LNHDA and SQIVND (reference sequence). This CDR3 has 14 amino acids. The ends were cut back, 3 bases at V and 4 bases at J, with 10 bases in the middle. CDR3 loop: CASSIPGRNQPQHF. The CDR3 DNA sequence: TGTGCCAGTAGTATCCCAGGGAGGAATCAGCCCCAGCATTTT.

This clone showed up just once. The V call is TRBV27, the J call TRBJ2-2; no clear D gene. The germline V gene encodes CDR1 MNHEY and CDR2 SMNVEV (reference sequence). CDR3 length equals 15 residues. Trimming stripped 0 bases from V and 4 bases from J, with 9 bases between. The CDR3 coding sequence is TGTGCCAGCAGTTTATCGGCTTCGAGCACCGGGGAGCTGTTTTTT. Translated, it gives CASSLSASSTGELFF.

The V and J genes are TRBV12-5 and TRBJ2-7, with D possibly matching TRBD2 (6 bases). This CDR3 contains 14 residues. Germline V CDR1 and CDR2: LGHNT, FRNRAP. Trimming removed 6 bases from V and 2 bases from J, with 14 bases in between. CDR3 bases: TGTGCTAGTGGGGGGACTGTACTTCCCTACGAGCAGTACTTC. The encoded protein is CASGGTVLPYEQYF.

This clone was counted a single time. In DNA form, the CDR3 reads TGTGCCAGCAGTCCTCTAGCGGGAGTGAAAAATCCCTACGAGCAGTACTTC. Its translation: CASSPLAGVKNPYEQYF. The rearrangement uses TRBV6-6 and TRBJ2-7; TRBD2 aligns across 10 bases. Germline-derived CDR1 and CDR2 are MNHNY and SVGAGI (reference sequence). Trimming removed 5 bases from V and 2 bases from J; junction bases left unmatched: 12. The CDR3 consists of 17 residues.

The rearrangement links TRBV11-3 to TRBJ2-5; D assignment may be TRBD1 or TRBD2 (5 bases each). CDR3 length: 15 amino acids. V dropped 0 bases and J dropped 3 bases, with 11 bases sitting between them. The germline V gene encodes CDR1 SGHNT and CDR2 YENEEA. The chain's CDR3 is CASSLDWGTEETQYF. DNA of the CDR3: TGTGCCAGCAGCTTAGATTGGGGGACGGAAGAGACCCAGTACTTC.

The rearrangement links TRBV7-6 to TRBJ2-2; 8 bases fit TRBD1. The CDR3 runs 14 residues. CDR1 and CDR2 from the germline V gene are SGHVS and FNYEAQ. V was clipped by 7 bases and J by 6 bases; unmatched bases: 7. The CDR3 loop is CASTPQGASGELFF. CDR3 nucleotide sequence: TGTGCCAGCACCCCCCAGGGGGCGTCCGGGGAGCTGTTTTTT. Together with reference TRBV7-6 and TRBJ2-2, the CDR3 gives the full variable domain: GAGVSQSPRYKVTKRGQDVALRCDPISGHVSLYWYRQALGQGPEFLTYFNYEAQQDKSGLPNDRFSAERPEGSISTLTIQRTEQRDSAMYRCASTPQGASGELFFGEGSRLTVL.

The CDR3: CASSFPGTRDNEQFF. The CDR3 coding sequence is TGTGCCAGTAGTTTTCCAGGGACCAGAGACAATGAGCAGTTCTTC. The chain has TRBV19 and TRBJ2-1; D is tentatively TRBD1 or TRBD2 (5 bases each). Trimming took 5 bases from V and 5 from J, leaving 16 bases between them. CDR3 length: 15 amino acids. Germline V gives CDR1 LNHDA, CDR2 SQIVND (reference sequence).

The chain links TRBV6-5 to TRBJ1-4, with a tentative D call TRBD1 (6 bases). This CDR3 comprises 15 residues. V lost 4 bases, J lost 7 bases, and 16 bases lay in between. The germline V gene encodes CDR1 MNHEY and CDR2 SVGAGI. CDR3 bases: TGTGCCAGCAGTTCCGACGGGGGGGCGGGTGAAAAACTGTTTTTT. Amino acids: CASSSDGGAGEKLFF.

The genes are TRBV7-3 and TRBJ1-6; D is undetermined. Germline V CDR1 and CDR2: SGHTA, FQGTGA. CDR3 size: 15 residues. Deletions cut 6 bases from V and 11 bases from J, with 20 bases between. The CDR3 nucleotides are TGTGCCAGCAGGCAGACCGAGCACCCCCTCACACCCCTCCACTTT. Amino acids: CASRQTEHPLTPLHF.

V gene TRBV30 combines with J gene TRBJ2-5; 7 nucleotides line up with TRBD2. This CDR3 contains 14 residues. The trim removed 0 bases at V and 2 bases at J, leaving 3 bases unmatched. Per the germline V gene, CDR1 is GTSNPN and CDR2 is SVGIG (reference sequence). The CDR3 loop reads CAWSVVGGQETQYF. The CDR3 DNA reads TGTGCCTGGAGTGTAGTGGGGGGGCAAGAGACCCAGTACTTC.

The chain employs TRBV5-1 and TRBJ2-3; a possible D gene is TRBD2 (5 bases). Germline V gene data show CDR1 as SGHRS and CDR2 as YFSETQ. This CDR3 is 15 amino acids long. The V end lost 4 bases, the J end lost 6 bases, and 18 bases lay between the germline ends. CDR3 loop: CASSPGISEYDTQYF. CDR3 DNA: TGCGCCAGCAGCCCCGGTATTAGCGAATACGATACGCAGTATTTT.

J is TRBJ1-1 and V is TRBV27, with a possible D match to TRBD1 (5 bases). CDR3 length: 17 residues. Germline values: CDR1 MNHEY, CDR2 SMNVEV (reference sequence). Trimming pared 2 bases from V and 0 bases from J, leaving 16 bases between. The CDR3 loop reads CASSLGQGLFMNTEAFF. The CDR3 DNA follows: TGTGCCAGCAGTTTAGGGCAGGGCCTATTTATGAACACTGAAGCTTTCTTT.

In this sample, this clone turned up once. The gene calls are TRBV4-1 and TRBJ1-2, with a tentative D call TRBD1 (6 bases). Trimming removed 2 bases at V and 2 bases at J, with 21 bases between. Germline V CDR1 and CDR2: MGHRA, YSYEKL. The CDR3 consists of 18 residues. In DNA, the CDR3 is TGCGCCAGCAGCCAAAATATAATGACAGGTCACTCAAACTATGGCTACACCTTC. This gives the protein CASSQNIMTGHSNYGYTF.

This chain links TRBV6-5 with TRBJ1-2, with D possibly matching TRBD1 (6 bases). CDR3 length: 12 residues. The V and J ends lost 6 bases and 4 bases respectively, with 9 bases between them. Germline V lookup: CDR1 MNHEY, CDR2 SVGAGI. The CDR3 nucleotides are TGTGCCAGCAGACAGGGTAGCTATGGCTACACCTTC. Amino acid sequence: CASRQGSYGYTF.

Concerning this clone itself: Relative to the germline gene, one junction end is altered; a read error may explain this. This chain joins TRBV15 and TRBJ2-2; no reliable D call. Germline CDR1 LNHNV, CDR2 YYDKDF (reference sequence). The CDR3 length is 17 residues. The CDR3 region has the DNA TGTACCACCAGCAGAGTTCTAGGCACGGCCAGCACCGGGGAGCTGTTTTTT. This encodes CTTSRVLGTASTGELFF.

The chain joins TRBV28 to TRBJ2-7; tentatively, D is TRBD1 (6 bases). Trimming cost V 7 bases and J 4 bases, with 20 bases left between them. The CDR3 runs 15 residues. CDR1 is MDHEN and CDR2 is SYDVKM in the germline V gene. CDR3 DNA: TGTGCCAGCACAGAGGCCCCGGGACAAAATTACGAGCAGTACTTC. This sequence encodes CASTEAPGQNYEQYF.

This clone was seen once. V usage is TRBV6-6 and J usage is TRBJ2-1; 14 positions agree with TRBD2. The CDR3 covers 15 residues. The ends lost 8 bases at V and 6 bases at J; junction bases unmatched: 6. Germline V gives CDR1 MNHNY, CDR2 SVGAGI (reference sequence). This chain's CDR3 is CASGTSGGFGNEQFF. The CDR3 DNA reads TGTGCCAGCGGGACTAGCGGGGGTTTTGGCAATGAGCAGTTCTTC.